The 5 T cell receptor beta chains below all came from one sample that was sequenced in a study of blood T cell repertoires in COVID-19. The method was immunoSEQ multiplex PCR; TCRdb's version includes in-frame clones alone and lacks a portion of them. The sample contains about 260,000 clones, 75% to 90% of which appear only once. Specimen: PBMCs or T cells enriched from blood (not recorded which). The receptor source for this set is a woman aged 18-35 years who had recovered from COVID-19.

The J gene is TRBJ1-2, the V gene TRBV29-1; 7 bases fit TRBD1. Germline CDR1 is SQVTM and CDR2 is ANQGSEA. The CDR3 length is 15 residues. V dropped 7 bases and J dropped 0; count of bases not matched to a gene: 11. CDR3 DNA sequence: TGCAGCGCCGGCTTAGGGGGCTGGACTAACTATGGCTACACCTTC. It yields the protein CSAGLGGWTNYGYTF.

The V call is TRBV9, the J call TRBJ1-2; maybe TRBD1 (6 bases). This CDR3 region has 14 residues. Deletions cut 4 bases from V and 8 bases from J, with 18 bases between. Germline CDR1 is SGDLS and CDR2 is YYNGEE. The DNA for the CDR3 is TGTGCCAGCAGCTCAAGGACAGACTCGAGGGGCTACACCTTC. Encoded protein: CASSSRTDSRGYTF.

The V gene is TRBV12-3 or TRBV12-4, the J gene TRBJ2-4, with 7 nucleotides matching TRBD2. The CDR3 is 13 amino acids. Trimming took 8 bases from V and 4 from J; bases not matched to a gene: 5. The CDR3 loop reads CASLMGGKNIQYF. The CDR3 nucleotides read TGTGCCAGCCTAATGGGAGGGAAAAACATTCAGTACTTC.

V usage is TRBV11-2 and J usage is TRBJ1-3, with unresolved D. The germline gives CDR1 SGHAT, CDR2 FQNNGV. The V end was cut by 2 bases, the J end by 0 bases, with 5 bases between. This CDR3 contains 14 residues. CDR3 bases: TGTGCCAGCAGCTTATCAGTCTCTGGAAACACCATATATTTT. Translation: CASSLSVSGNTIYF.

This chain links TRBV5-1 with TRBJ2-2; 10 bases agree with TRBD1. The germline CDR1 and CDR2 sequences are SGHRS and YFSETQ. The CDR3 runs to 17 residues. V lost 2 bases to trimming and J lost 6 bases; unmatched junction nucleotides: 10. The DNA for the CDR3 is TGCGCCAGCAGCTTTGGACCAGTGACAGGGGGCTCCGGGGAGCTGTTTTTT. Its translation: CASSFGPVTGGSGELFF.